This note documents a single T cell receptor (beta chain) sequence. Its cognate antigen is unknown. This sample was included in a study of OX40 agonist ivuxolimab in advanced cancers. Deletions cut 3 bases from V and 4 bases from J, with 9 bases between. The CDR3 spans 13 residues. The V gene's germline CDR1 is SGHNT and CDR2 YENEEA. General study results and limits: At 0.1 to 3.0 mg/kg, clonal expansion of CD4+ and CD8+ blood T cells had occurred by week 6.

Produced via immunoSEQ multiplex PCR; TCRdb's table is partial and in-frame only. The sample contains roughly 76,000 clones, 80% to 90% of which appear only once. The chain carries TRBV11-3 and TRBJ1-1; TRBD1 is a possible D gene (5 bases). The specimen was CD4+ or CD8+ T cells sorted from blood, collected in a trial of the OX40 agonist ivuxolimab. The receptor comes from an adult with an advanced solid tumor such as melanoma, head and neck, liver or kidney cancer. The CDR3 is CASSFAGSTEAFF. In DNA form, the CDR3 reads TGTGCCAGCAGCTTTGCAGGGTCCACTGAAGCTTTCTTT.